These T cell receptor beta chains were read from a single sample in a study of cytomegalovirus exposure and HLA in healthy donors. The method was immunoSEQ multiplex PCR; TCRdb's version includes in-frame clones alone and lacks a portion of them. Altogether around 120,000 clones are present, around 80% being singletons, with the ten largest covering roughly 2.5%. Specimen: PBMCs. These receptors all come from a man in his forties or fifties in good health and CMV-seronegative. Both conserved end residues are part of each CDR3. The order of the fields is D gene, V gene, clone size, J gene, CDR3 protein, CDR3 DNA. A D gene is named only where the DNA matches it firmly. Size values are once, few and many counts, or a class for expanded clones, and some rows have none.

>TRBD1|TRBV7-2|-|TRBJ2-7
CASSLAGTRDSSYEQYF
TGTGCCAGCAGCTTAGCGGGAACCCGGGACAGCTCCTACGAGCAGTACTTC
>TRBD2|TRBV25-1|-|TRBJ2-1
CASSDPTSGGYNEQFF
TGTGCCAGCAGTGATCCGACTAGCGGGGGGTACAATGAGCAGTTCTTC
>-|TRBV30|-|TRBJ2-5
CAWSQGGQETQYF
TGTGCCTGGAGCCAGGGGGGACAAGAGACCCAGTACTTC
>TRBD2|TRBV5-4|-|TRBJ2-5
CASGGTSGFQETQYF
TGTGCCAGCGGCGGGACTAGCGGCTTCCAAGAGACCCAGTACTTC
>-|TRBV9|once|TRBJ1-2
CASSPGGLQDTF
TGTGCCAGCAGCCCCGGGGGGCTCCAGGACACCTTC
>-|TRBV19|-|TRBJ2-1
CASSITGNSYNEQFF
TGTGCCAGTAGTATCACAGGGAATTCCTACAATGAGCAGTTCTTC
>TRBD2|TRBV5-4|-|TRBJ2-1
CASSLGGGDYNEQFF
TGTGCCAGCAGCTTGGGCGGGGGGGACTACAATGAGCAGTTCTTC
>-|TRBV4-1|-|TRBJ2-2
CASSQVRLVSRATGELFF
TGCGCCAGCAGCCAAGTTCGTCTAGTGAGTCGTGCGACCGGGGAGCTGTTTTTT
>-|TRBV5-1|-|TRBJ1-1
CASSLESSGGTEAFF
TGCGCCAGCAGCTTGGAGTCCTCGGGGGGGACTGAAGCTTTCTTT
>TRBD1|TRBV18|-|TRBJ1-6
CASSRTSGTGDSPLHF
TGTGCCAGCTCACGTACGTCAGGGACAGGCGATTCACCCCTCCACTTT
>-|TRBV6-8|-|TRBJ2-7
CASRRGGPSCYEQYF
TGTGCCAGCAGGAGGGGGGGGCCCAGCTGCTACGAGCAGTACTTC
>-|TRBV7-8|-|TRBJ1-6
CASSSRGSTYNSPLHF
TGTGCCAGCAGCAGCCGGGGGTCCACTTATAATTCACCCCTCCACTTT
>TRBD2|TRBV2|-|TRBJ2-5
CASRHALAGGQETQYF
TGTGCCAGCAGGCACGCCCTAGCGGGGGGACAAGAGACCCAGTACTTC
>TRBD1|TRBV7-6|-|TRBJ1-1
CASSLTGGLSTTEAFF
TGTGCCAGCAGCTTAACAGGGGGTTTAAGTACCACTGAAGCTTTCTTT
>-|TRBV6-1|-|TRBJ1-2
CASSVIGGRNYGYTF
TGTGCCAGCAGTGTAATAGGCGGCCGTAACTATGGCTACACCTTC
>-|TRBV10-2|-|TRBJ2-7
CASSEEGGFEQYF
TGCGCCAGCAGTGAAGAGGGGGGGTTCGAGCAGTACTTC
>TRBD1|TRBV10-3|-|TRBJ1-4
CATRTGENEKLFF
TGTGCCACCAGGACAGGTGAAAATGAAAAACTGTTTTTT
>TRBD1|TRBV7-2|few|TRBJ1-2
CASSFIGTGYGYTF
TGTGCCAGCAGCTTTATCGGGACAGGGTATGGCTACACCTTC
>TRBD1|TRBV19|-|TRBJ2-7
CASSMWDRYEQYF
TGTGCCAGTAGTATGTGGGACAGATACGAGCAGTACTTC
>-|TRBV29-1|-|TRBJ2-5
CSVEVGSFGETQYF
TGCAGCGTGGAGGTGGGGTCTTTCGGGGAGACCCAGTACTTC
>TRBD1|TRBV30|-|TRBJ2-7
CAWSVRTGFEQYF
TGTGCCTGGAGTGTACGGACAGGGTTTGAGCAGTACTTC
>-|TRBV5-4|-|TRBJ1-2
CASSPGGVHGYTF
TGTGCCAGCAGCCCCGGGGGGGTTCATGGCTACACCTTC
>-|TRBV4-1|-|TRBJ2-3
CASSQVLLNTDTQYF
TGCGCCAGCAGCCAAGTACTGTTAAACACAGATACGCAGTATTTT
>TRBD1|TRBV5-4|-|TRBJ1-4
CASQKTGWGNEKLFF
TGTGCCAGCCAAAAGACAGGGTGGGGTAATGAAAAACTGTTTTTT
>-|TRBV7-8|few|TRBJ2-7
CASSHGTYGSEQYF
TGTGCCAGCAGCCACGGCACTTACGGCAGCGAGCAGTACTTC
>-|TRBV18|-|TRBJ2-1
CASSPPSINEQFF
TGTGCCAGCTCACCACCCAGTATCAATGAGCAGTTCTTC
>TRBD1|TRBV5-1|-|TRBJ1-2
CASSIRDRGRYGYTF
TGCGCCAGCAGCATCCGGGACAGGGGGCGCTATGGCTACACCTTC
>TRBD2|TRBV6-6|-|TRBJ2-7
CASSYGRGTYEQYF
TGTGCCAGCAGTTACGGGCGGGGGACCTACGAGCAGTACTTC
>-|TRBV6-6|-|TRBJ1-2
CASSYDQNYGYTF
TGTGCCAGCAGTTATGATCAGAACTATGGCTACACCTTC
>TRBD1|TRBV6-1|few|TRBJ1-1
CASSDFLKGQVTEAFF
TGTGCCAGCAGTGACTTCCTCAAAGGACAGGTCACTGAAGCTTTCTTT
>-|TRBV29-1|-|TRBJ2-7
CSVEDREGSYEQYF
TGCAGCGTTGAAGATCGTGAGGGCTCCTACGAGCAGTACTTC
>TRBD1|TRBV7-9|-|TRBJ2-7
CASSLGSPATGGNYEQYF
TGTGCCAGCAGCTTAGGGTCTCCCGCGACAGGGGGCAACTACGAGCAGTACTTC